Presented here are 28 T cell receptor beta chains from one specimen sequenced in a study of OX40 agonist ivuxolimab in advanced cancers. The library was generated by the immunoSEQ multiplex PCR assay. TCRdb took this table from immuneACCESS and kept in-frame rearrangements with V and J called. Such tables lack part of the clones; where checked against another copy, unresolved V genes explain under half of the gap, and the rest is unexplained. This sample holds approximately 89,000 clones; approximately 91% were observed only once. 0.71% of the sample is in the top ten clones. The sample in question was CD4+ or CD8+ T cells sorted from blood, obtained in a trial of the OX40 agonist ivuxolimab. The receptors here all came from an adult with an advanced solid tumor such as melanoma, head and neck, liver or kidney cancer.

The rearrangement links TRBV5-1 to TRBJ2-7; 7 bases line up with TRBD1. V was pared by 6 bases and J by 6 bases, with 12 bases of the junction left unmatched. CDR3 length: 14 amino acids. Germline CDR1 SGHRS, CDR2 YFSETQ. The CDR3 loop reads CASNDITGAGEQYF. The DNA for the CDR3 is TGCGCCAGCAACGATATAACAGGGGCAGGCGAGCAGTACTTC.

The CDR3 DNA sequence: TGTGCCAGCTCACCACAGGGTTCGTCCTACGAGCAGTACTTC. This codes for CASSPQGSSYEQYF. The chain recombines TRBV18 with TRBJ2-7; the D is unclear. The CDR3 is made up of 14 amino acids. Germline V gene data show CDR1 as KGHSH and CDR2 as LQKENI. V dropped 1 base and J dropped 1 base, with 8 bases sitting between them.

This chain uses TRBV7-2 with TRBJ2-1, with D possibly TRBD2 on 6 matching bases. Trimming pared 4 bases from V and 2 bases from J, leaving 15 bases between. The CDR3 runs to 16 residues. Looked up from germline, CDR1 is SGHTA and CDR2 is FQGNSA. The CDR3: CASSSIGGTTYNEQFF. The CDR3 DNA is TGTGCCAGCAGCTCCATCGGAGGGACGACCTACAATGAGCAGTTCTTC. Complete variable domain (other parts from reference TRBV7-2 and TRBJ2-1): GAGVSQSPSNKVTEKGKDVELRCDPISGHTALYWYRQSLGQGLEFLIYFQGNSAPDKSGLPSDRFSAERTGGSVSTLTIQRTQQEDSAVYLCASSSIGGTTYNEQFFGPGTRLTVL.

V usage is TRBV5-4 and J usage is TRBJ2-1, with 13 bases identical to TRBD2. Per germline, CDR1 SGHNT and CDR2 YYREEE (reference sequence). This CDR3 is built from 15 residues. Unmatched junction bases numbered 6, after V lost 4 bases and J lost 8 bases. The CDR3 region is CASSPRTSGGDEQFF. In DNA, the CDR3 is TGTGCCAGCAGCCCACGGACTAGCGGGGGTGATGAGCAGTTCTTC.

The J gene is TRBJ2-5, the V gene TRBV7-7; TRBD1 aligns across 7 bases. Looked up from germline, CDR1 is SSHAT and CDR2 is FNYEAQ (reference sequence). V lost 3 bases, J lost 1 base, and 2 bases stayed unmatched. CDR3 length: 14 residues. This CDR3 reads CASSLGQSQETQYF. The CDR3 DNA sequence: TGTGCCAGCAGCTTGGGACAGAGCCAAGAGACCCAGTACTTC. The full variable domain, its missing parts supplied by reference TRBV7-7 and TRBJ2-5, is GAGVSQSPRYKVTKRGQDVTLRCDPISSHATLYWYQQALGQGPEFLTYFNYEAQPDKSGLPSDRFSAERPEGSISTLTIQRTEQRDSAMYRCASSLGQSQETQYFGPGTRLLVL.

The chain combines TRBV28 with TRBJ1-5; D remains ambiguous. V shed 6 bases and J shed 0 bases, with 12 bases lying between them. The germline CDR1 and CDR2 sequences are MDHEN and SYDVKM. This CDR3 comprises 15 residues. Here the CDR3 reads CASSPPGYSNQPQHF. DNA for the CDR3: TGTGCCAGCAGCCCCCCGGGTTATAGCAATCAGCCCCAGCATTTT.

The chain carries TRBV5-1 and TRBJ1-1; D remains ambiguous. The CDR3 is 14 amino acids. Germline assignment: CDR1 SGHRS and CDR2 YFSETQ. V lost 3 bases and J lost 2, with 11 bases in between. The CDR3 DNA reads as TGCGCCAGCAGCTCTGGGTTAAGAAACACTGAAGCTTTCTTT. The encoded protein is CASSSGLRNTEAFF.

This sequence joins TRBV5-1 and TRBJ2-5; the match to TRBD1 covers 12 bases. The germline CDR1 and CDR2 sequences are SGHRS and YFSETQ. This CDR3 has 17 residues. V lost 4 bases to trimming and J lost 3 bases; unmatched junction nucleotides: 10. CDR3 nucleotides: TGCGCCAGCAGCGTAGGGACAGGGGGCTTTGGGGAAGAGACCCAGTACTTC. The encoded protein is CASSVGTGGFGEETQYF.

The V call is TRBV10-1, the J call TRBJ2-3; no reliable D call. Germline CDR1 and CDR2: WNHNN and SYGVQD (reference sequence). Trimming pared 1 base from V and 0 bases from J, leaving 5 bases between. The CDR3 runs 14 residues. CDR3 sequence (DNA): TGCGCCAGCAGTGAGTTTACTAGCACAGATACGCAGTATTTT. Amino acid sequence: CASSEFTSTDTQYF.

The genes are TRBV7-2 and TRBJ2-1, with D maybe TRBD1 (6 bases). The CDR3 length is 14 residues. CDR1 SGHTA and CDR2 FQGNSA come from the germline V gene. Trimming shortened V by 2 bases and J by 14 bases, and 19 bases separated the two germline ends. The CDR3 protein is CASSLYRVGGLKFF. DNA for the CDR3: TGTGCCAGCAGCTTATACAGGGTTGGGGGATTGAAGTTCTTC. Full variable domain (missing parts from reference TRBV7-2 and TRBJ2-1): GAGVSQSPSNKVTEKGKDVELRCDPISGHTALYWYRQSLGQGLEFLIYFQGNSAPDKSGLPSDRFSAERTGGSVSTLTIQRTQQEDSAVYLCASSLYRVGGLKFFGPGTRLTVL.

CDR3 sequence reads: CAWSSPYNEQFF. The DNA for the CDR3 is TGTGCCTGGAGTTCCCCCTACAATGAGCAGTTCTTC. V and J are TRBV30 and TRBJ2-1, with D unresolved. The CDR3 is made up of 12 amino acids. V lost 2 bases to trimming and J lost 2 bases, with 4 bases between them. From germline, CDR1 is GTSNPN and CDR2 SVGIG (reference sequence).

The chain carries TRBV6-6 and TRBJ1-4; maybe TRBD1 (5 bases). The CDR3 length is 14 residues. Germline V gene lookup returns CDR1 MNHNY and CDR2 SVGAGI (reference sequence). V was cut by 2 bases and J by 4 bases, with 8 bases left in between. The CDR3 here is CASSYGAGNEKLFF. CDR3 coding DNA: TGTGCCAGCAGTTACGGGGCGGGTAATGAAAAACTGTTTTTT.

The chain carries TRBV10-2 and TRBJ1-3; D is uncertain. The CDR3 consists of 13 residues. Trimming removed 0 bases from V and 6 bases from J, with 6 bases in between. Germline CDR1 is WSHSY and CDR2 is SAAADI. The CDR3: CASSESVPNTIYF. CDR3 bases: TGCGCCAGCAGTGAGTCCGTCCCAAACACCATATATTTT.

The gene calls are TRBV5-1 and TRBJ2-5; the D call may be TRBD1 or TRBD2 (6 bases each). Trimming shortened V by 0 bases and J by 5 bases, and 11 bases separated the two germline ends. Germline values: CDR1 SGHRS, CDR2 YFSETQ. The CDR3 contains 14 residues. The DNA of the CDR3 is TGCGCCAGCAGCTTGGTAGGGGGGTTGGAGACCCAGTACTTC. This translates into CASSLVGGLETQYF. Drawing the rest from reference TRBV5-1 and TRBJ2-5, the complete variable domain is KAGVTQTPRYLIKTRGQQVTLSCSPISGHRSVSWYQQTPGQGLQFLFEYFSETQRNKGNFPGRFSGRQFSNSRSEMNVSTLELGDSALYLCASSLVGGLETQYFGPGTRLLVL.

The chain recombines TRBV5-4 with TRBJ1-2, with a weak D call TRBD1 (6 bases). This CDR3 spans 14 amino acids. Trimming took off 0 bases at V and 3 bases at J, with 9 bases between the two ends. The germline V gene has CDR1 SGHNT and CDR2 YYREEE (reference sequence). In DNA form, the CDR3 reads TGTGCCAGCAGCTTGGGACAGGATTACTATGGCTACACCTTC. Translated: CASSLGQDYYGYTF.

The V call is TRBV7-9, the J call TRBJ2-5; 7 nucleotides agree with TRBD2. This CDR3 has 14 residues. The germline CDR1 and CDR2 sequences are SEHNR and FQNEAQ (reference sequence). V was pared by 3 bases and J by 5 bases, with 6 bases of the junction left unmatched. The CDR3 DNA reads TGTGCCAGCAGCTTGAGAGGTAGCGGGGAGACCCAGTACTTC. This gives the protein CASSLRGSGETQYF.

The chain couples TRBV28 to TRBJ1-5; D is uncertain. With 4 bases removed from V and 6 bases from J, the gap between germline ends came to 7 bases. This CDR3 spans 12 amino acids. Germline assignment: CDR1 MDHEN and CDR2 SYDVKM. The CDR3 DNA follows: TGTGCCAGCAGTTACCGGGTTCAGCCCCAGCATTTT. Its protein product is CASSYRVQPQHF.

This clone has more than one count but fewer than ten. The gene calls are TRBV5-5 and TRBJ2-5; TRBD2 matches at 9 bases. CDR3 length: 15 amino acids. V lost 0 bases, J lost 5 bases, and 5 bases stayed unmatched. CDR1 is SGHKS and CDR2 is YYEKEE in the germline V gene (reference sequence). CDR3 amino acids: CASSLGRLAAETQYF. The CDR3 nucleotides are TGTGCCAGCAGCTTGGGGAGACTAGCGGCTGAGACCCAGTACTTC.

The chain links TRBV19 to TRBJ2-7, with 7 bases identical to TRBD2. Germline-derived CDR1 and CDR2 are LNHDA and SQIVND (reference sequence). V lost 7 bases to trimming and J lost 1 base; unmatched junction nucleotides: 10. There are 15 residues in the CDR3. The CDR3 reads CASTDRGEKSYEQYF. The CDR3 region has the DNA TGTGCCAGTACCGATCGGGGGGAGAAGTCCTACGAGCAGTACTTC.

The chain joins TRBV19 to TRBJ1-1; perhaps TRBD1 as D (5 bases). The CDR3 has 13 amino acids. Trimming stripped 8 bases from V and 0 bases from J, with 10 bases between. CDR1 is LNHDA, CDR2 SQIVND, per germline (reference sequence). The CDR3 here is CASGWGMNTEAFF. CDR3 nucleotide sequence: TGTGCCAGTGGCTGGGGCATGAACACTGAAGCTTTCTTT.

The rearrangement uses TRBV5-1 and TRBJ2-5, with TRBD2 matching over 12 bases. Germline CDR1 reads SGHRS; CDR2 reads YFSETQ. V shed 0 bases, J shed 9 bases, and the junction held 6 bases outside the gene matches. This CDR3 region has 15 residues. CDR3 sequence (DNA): TGCGCCAGCAGCTTGGGACTAGCGGGGGTATTGTCCCAGTACTTC. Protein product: CASSLGLAGVLSQYF.

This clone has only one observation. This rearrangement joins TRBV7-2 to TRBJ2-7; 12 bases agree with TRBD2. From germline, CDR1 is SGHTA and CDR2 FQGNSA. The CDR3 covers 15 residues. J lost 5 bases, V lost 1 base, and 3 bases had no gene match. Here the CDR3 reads CASSLVLAGGHEQYF. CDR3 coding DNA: TGTGCCAGCAGCTTAGTTCTAGCGGGAGGGCACGAGCAGTACTTC.

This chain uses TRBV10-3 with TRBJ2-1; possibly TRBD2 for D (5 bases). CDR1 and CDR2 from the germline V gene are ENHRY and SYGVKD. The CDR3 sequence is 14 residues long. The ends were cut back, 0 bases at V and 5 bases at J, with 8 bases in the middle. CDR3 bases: TGTGCCATCAGTGAGTCCCCTAGCCACAATGAGCAGTTCTTC. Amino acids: CAISESPSHNEQFF.

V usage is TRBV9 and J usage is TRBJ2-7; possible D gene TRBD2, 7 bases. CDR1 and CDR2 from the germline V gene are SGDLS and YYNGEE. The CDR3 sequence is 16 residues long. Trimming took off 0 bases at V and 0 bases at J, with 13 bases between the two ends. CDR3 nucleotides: TGTGCCAGCAGCGTAGGAGGGGGGGCGAGCTCCTACGAGCAGTACTTC. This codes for CASSVGGGASSYEQYF.

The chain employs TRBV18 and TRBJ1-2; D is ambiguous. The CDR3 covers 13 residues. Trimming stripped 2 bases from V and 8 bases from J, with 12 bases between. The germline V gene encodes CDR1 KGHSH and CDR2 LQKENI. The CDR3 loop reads CASSPRPREGYTF. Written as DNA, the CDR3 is TGTGCCAGCTCACCAAGGCCACGGGAAGGCTACACCTTC.

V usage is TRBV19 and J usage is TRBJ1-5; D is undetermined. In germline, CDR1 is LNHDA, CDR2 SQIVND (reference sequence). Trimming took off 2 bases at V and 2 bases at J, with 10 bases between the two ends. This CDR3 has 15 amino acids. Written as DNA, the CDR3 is TGTGCCAGTAGTATATCATCAGGAGGCAATCAGCCCCAGCATTTT. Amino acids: CASSISSGGNQPQHF.

CDR3 in amino acids: CASSPRGPDRPGNTIYF. In DNA form, the CDR3 reads TGTGCCAGCAGCCCAAGAGGACCGGACCGCCCTGGAAACACCATATATTTT. V and J are TRBV7-2 and TRBJ1-3; no reliable D call. The CDR3 length is 17 residues. Germline V gene sequence: CDR1 SGHTA, CDR2 FQGNSA. Trimming removed 5 bases from V and 2 bases from J, with 19 bases in between.

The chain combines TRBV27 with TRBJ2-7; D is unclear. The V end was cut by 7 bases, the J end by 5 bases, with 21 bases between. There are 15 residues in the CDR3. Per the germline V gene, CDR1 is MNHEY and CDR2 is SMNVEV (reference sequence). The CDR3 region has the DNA TGTGCCAGCACCCCATGGCCCAGAACGGTCCACGAGCAGTACTTC. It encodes CASTPWPRTVHEQYF.